The 21 T cell receptor beta chains below were found in one sample sequenced in a study of blood T cell repertoires in COVID-19. Only in-frame clones appear in the TCRdb table, and some are missing; sequencing was by immunoSEQ multiplex PCR. Of 200,000 to 250,000 clones listed, roughly four fifths are singletons. Sample: peripheral blood. The receptors were gathered from a woman of 80 years or more with COVID-19, enrolled during active disease.

The CDR3 here is CASSFVAGGSADTQYF. The CDR3 DNA reads as TGTGCCAGCAGCTTCGTAGCGGGAGGGTCGGCAGATACGCAGTATTTT. The chain links TRBV11-2 to TRBJ2-3; 11 bases match TRBD2. CDR1 is SGHAT and CDR2 is FQNNGV in the germline V gene. The V segment lost 3 bases and the J segment 4 bases; nucleotides outside the gene matches: 6. The CDR3 has 16 amino acids.

This clone was counted a single time. The chain couples TRBV12-3 or TRBV12-4 to TRBJ2-7, with 11 bases lining up with TRBD2. This CDR3 spans 13 amino acids. V lost 7 bases, J lost 3 bases, and 2 bases stayed unmatched. The CDR3 protein is CASKTSGIYEQYF. The CDR3 nucleotides read TGTGCCAGCAAGACTAGCGGGATCTACGAGCAGTACTTC.

The chain combines TRBV27 with TRBJ2-2, with D tentatively TRBD2 (5 bases). V dropped 8 bases and J dropped 3 bases, with 22 bases sitting between them. This CDR3 spans 17 amino acids. Per the germline V gene, CDR1 is MNHEY and CDR2 is SMNVEV (reference sequence). This chain's CDR3 is CASRGIAILSDTGELFF. CDR3 nucleotide sequence: TGTGCCAGCCGAGGGATAGCCATCCTTAGTGACACCGGGGAGCTGTTTTTT.

This sequence joins TRBV6-5 and TRBJ1-1; TRBD1 aligns across 8 bases. Germline trimming cut 5 bases from V and 5 bases from J; bases unmatched to any gene: 10. CDR1 is MNHEY and CDR2 is SVGAGI in the germline V gene. CDR3 length: 15 amino acids. As DNA, the CDR3 is TGTGCCAGCAGTAAACTCGTGACAGGGGAAACTGAAGCTTTCTTT. Translation gives CASSKLVTGETEAFF.

This clone was picked up a small number of times. The chain is built from TRBV18 and TRBJ2-7, with 8 bases lining up with TRBD1. This CDR3 spans 15 amino acids. CDR1 is KGHSH, CDR2 LQKENI, per germline. J lost 2 bases, V lost 4 bases, and 7 bases had no gene match. The chain's CDR3 is CASSLAGQGPYEQYF. For the CDR3, the DNA is TGTGCCAGCTCACTTGCCGGACAGGGTCCCTACGAGCAGTACTTC.

This rearrangement joins TRBV27 to TRBJ2-5; the D gene is possibly TRBD2 (6 bases). CDR3 size: 15 residues. Germline V lookup: CDR1 MNHEY, CDR2 SMNVEV (reference sequence). Trimming stripped 8 bases from V and 5 bases from J, with 21 bases between. CDR3: CASAFGTRSWETQYF. The CDR3 coding sequence is TGTGCCAGCGCATTCGGGACTCGTTCGTGGGAGACCCAGTACTTC.

This clone came up a few times. This chain links TRBV5-1 with TRBJ2-3, with 7 bases fitting TRBD2. Germline V gene data show CDR1 as SGHRS and CDR2 as YFSETQ. Trimming at V came to 2 bases and at J to 0 bases, leaving 6 bases not matched to a gene. This CDR3 spans 16 amino acids. CDR3 in DNA: TGCGCCAGCAGCTTTTTTGTTAGCGGGAGCACAGATACGCAGTATTTT. Translated: CASSFFVSGSTDTQYF.

The chain combines TRBV5-1 with TRBJ2-2; 7 nucleotides match TRBD1. The ends lost 6 bases at V and 1 base at J; junction bases unmatched: 3. Germline CDR1 reads SGHRS; CDR2 reads YFSETQ. There are 14 residues in the CDR3. The CDR3 coding sequence is TGCGCCAGCATGGGACAGTTGAACACCGGGGAGCTGTTTTTT. Translation: CASMGQLNTGELFF.

This clone was counted a few times. The chain couples TRBV9 to TRBJ1-2; possible D gene TRBD1, 6 bases. Trimming stripped 0 bases from V and 4 bases from J, with 28 bases between. CDR3 length: 20 amino acids. Germline V gene data show CDR1 as SGDLS and CDR2 as YYNGEE. CDR3 loop: CASSVVGSAGDSGRLYGYTF. CDR3 DNA: TGTGCCAGCAGCGTAGTGGGTTCGGCAGGGGATTCAGGAAGGCTCTATGGCTACACCTTC.

This clone was observed a few times. This chain joins TRBV30 and TRBJ1-6; possibly TRBD1 for D (5 bases). V dropped 2 bases and J dropped 4 bases, with 12 bases sitting between them. The germline V gene has CDR1 GTSNPN and CDR2 SVGIG (reference sequence). The CDR3 contains 15 residues. In nucleotides, the CDR3 is TGTGCCTGGAGTCCGGGGGGTGGTTATAATTCACCCCTCCACTTT. Translation: CAWSPGGGYNSPLHF.

V gene TRBV6-5 combines with J gene TRBJ1-2; D remains unclear. This CDR3 spans 14 amino acids. The ends were cut back, 4 bases at V and 4 bases at J, with 13 bases in the middle. Germline V CDR1 and CDR2: MNHEY, SVGAGI. In nucleotides, the CDR3 is TGTGCCAGCAGTTCTCCCACTTATTTCTATGGCTACACCTTC. It is translated as CASSSPTYFYGYTF.

The CDR3 DNA reads as TGTGCCAGCAGTTCGCAAAGCGGGGCTCGACACGAGCAGTACTTC. Translating it yields CASSSQSGARHEQYF. This sequence joins TRBV7-9 and TRBJ2-7, with TRBD2 matching 7 bases. The ends lost 6 bases at V and 5 bases at J; junction bases unmatched: 13. The CDR3 spans 15 residues. CDR1 and CDR2 from the germline V gene are SEHNR and FQNEAQ (reference sequence).

The chain's CDR3 is CAKPQGVLAKNIQYF. The CDR3 nucleotides read TGTGCCAAGCCACAGGGGGTTCTAGCCAAAAACATTCAGTACTTC. This chain joins TRBV10-3 and TRBJ2-4; 8 bases match TRBD1. The CDR3 covers 15 residues. V dropped 10 bases and J dropped 0; count of bases not matched to a gene: 8. Germline CDR1 ENHRY, CDR2 SYGVKD.

This sequence joins TRBV4-1 and TRBJ1-1; D gene ambiguous. Trimming removed 4 bases from V and 3 bases from J, with 9 bases in between. CDR1 is MGHRA and CDR2 is YSYEKL in the germline V gene. This CDR3 contains 13 residues. CDR3 DNA sequence: TGCGCCAGCAGCCGCCTCGGGGACACTGAAGCTTTCTTT. Protein sequence: CASSRLGDTEAFF.

The chain links TRBV6-5 to TRBJ1-2, with D unresolved. The CDR3 contains 13 residues. Trimming took 4 bases from V and 8 from J, leaving 14 bases between them. From germline, CDR1 is MNHEY and CDR2 SVGAGI. CDR3 in amino acids: CASSSSRLEGYTF. The CDR3 nucleotides are TGTGCCAGCAGTTCCTCCCGACTGGAAGGCTACACCTTC.

The J gene is TRBJ2-5, the V gene TRBV11-2, with D tentatively TRBD2 (6 bases). Germline V gene data show CDR1 as SGHAT and CDR2 as FQNNGV. CDR3 length equals 16 residues. The V end lost 2 bases, the J end lost 4 bases, and 17 bases lay between the germline ends. The CDR3 region has the DNA TGTGCCAGCAGCTTATACCTTGGGGGGAGGATAGAGACCCAGTACTTC. This codes for CASSLYLGGRIETQYF.

The chain has TRBV30 and TRBJ1-6; D unclear. Germline values: CDR1 GTSNPN, CDR2 SVGIG (reference sequence). The CDR3 covers 14 residues. Between the trimmed V and J ends, which lost 5 bases and 8 bases, there was a span of 16 bases. CDR3 residues: CAWAPIDRDSPLHF. CDR3 bases: TGTGCCTGGGCTCCCATCGACCGGGATTCACCCCTCCACTTT.

This chain connects TRBV25-1 to TRBJ2-1, with 9 nucleotides matching TRBD1. Losses at the gene ends were 4 bases for V and 5 bases for J; bases not matched to a gene: 6. The CDR3 is 15 residues long. Germline CDR1 MGHDK, CDR2 SYGVNS. Here the CDR3 reads CASSGIRTGDNEQFF. CDR3 sequence (DNA): TGTGCCAGCAGTGGGATTCGGACAGGGGACAATGAGCAGTTCTTC.

The rearrangement joins TRBV11-1 to TRBJ1-2, with D unclear. Between the trimmed V and J ends, which lost 0 bases and 0 bases, there was a span of 5 bases. The V gene's germline CDR1 is SGHAT and CDR2 FQDESV (reference sequence). This CDR3 is built from 14 residues. This chain's CDR3 is CASSLASSNYGYTF. CDR3 coding DNA: TGTGCCAGCAGCTTAGCTTCTTCTAACTATGGCTACACCTTC.

The CDR3 sequence: CASRGVEKLFF. CDR3 sequence (DNA): TGTGCCAGCAGAGGAGTTGAAAAACTGTTTTTT. This rearrangement joins TRBV7-9 to TRBJ1-4; D unresolved. CDR3 length: 11 residues. The germline V gene has CDR1 SEHNR and CDR2 FQNEAQ (reference sequence). V dropped 6 bases and J dropped 7 bases, with 6 bases sitting between them.

V gene TRBV4-1 combines with J gene TRBJ1-5; D gene ambiguous. Germline lookup yields CDR1 MGHRA and CDR2 YSYEKL. V shed 0 bases and J shed 6 bases, with 9 bases lying between them. The CDR3 consists of 14 residues. CDR3 sequence: CASSQEREAQPQHF. CDR3 nucleotides: TGCGCCAGCAGCCAAGAAAGGGAGGCTCAGCCCCAGCATTTT.